The present entry profiles one T cell receptor (beta chain) with its context. No antigen is known for it. This entry comes from a study of T-cell memory formation after mild COVID-19. Study-level findings and limits: Clones which contracted sat mainly in CM and EM if CD4+, and in EMRA if CD8+. Within pre-infection memory, some responding clones were found, suggesting cross-reactive memory joined.

TCRdb fed the 5' RACE reads into MiXCR, producing one record per CDR3 protein. This sample has 200,000 to 250,000 distinct CDR3 sequences; 15% occur once, and the top ten carry 2% to 2.5%. CDR3 length: 15 amino acids. V was clipped by 2 bases and J by 0 bases, with 9 bases between them. The germline gives CDR1 SGHRS, CDR2 YFSETQ. This receptor was obtained from an adult woman who had mild COVID-19 (a few samples of this study predate the infection). Cell type and time point are not known. Sequencing was carried out using PBMCs or a T cell subset sorted from them (not recorded which). The J gene is TRBJ2-1, the V gene TRBV5-1; no definite D call. In DNA, the CDR3 is TGCGCCAGCAGCTTAGCCCACACCTCCTACAATGAGCAGTTCTTC. Its protein product is CASSLAHTSYNEQFF. Filled out from reference TRBV5-1 and TRBJ2-1, the complete variable domain reads KAGVTQTPRYLIKTRGQQVTLSCSPISGHRSVSWYQQTPGQGLQFLFEYFSETQRNKGNFPGRFSGRQFSNSRSEMNVSTLELGDSALYLCASSLAHTSYNEQFFGPGTRLTVL.